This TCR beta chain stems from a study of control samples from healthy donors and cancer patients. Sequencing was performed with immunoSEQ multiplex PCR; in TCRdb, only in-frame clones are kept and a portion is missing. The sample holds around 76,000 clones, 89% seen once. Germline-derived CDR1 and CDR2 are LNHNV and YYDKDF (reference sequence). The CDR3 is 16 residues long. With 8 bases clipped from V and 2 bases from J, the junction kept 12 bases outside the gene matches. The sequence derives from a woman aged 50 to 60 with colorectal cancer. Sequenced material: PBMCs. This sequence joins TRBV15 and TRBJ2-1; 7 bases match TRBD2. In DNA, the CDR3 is TGTGCCACCCTGGGAGGGCCGGGGGAGGCCTACAATGAGCAGTTCTTC. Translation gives CATLGGPGEAYNEQFF.